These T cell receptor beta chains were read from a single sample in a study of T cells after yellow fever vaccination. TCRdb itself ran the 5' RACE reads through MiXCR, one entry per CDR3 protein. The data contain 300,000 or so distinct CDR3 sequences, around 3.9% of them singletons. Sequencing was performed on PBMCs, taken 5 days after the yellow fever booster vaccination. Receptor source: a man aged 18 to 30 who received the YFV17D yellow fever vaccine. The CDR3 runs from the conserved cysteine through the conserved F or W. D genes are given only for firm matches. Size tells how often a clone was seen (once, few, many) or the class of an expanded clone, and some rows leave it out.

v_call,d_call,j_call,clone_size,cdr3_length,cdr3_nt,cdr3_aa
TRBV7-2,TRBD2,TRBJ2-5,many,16,TGTGCCAGCAGCTCCGGACTAGCGGGGGCCGGGGAGACCCAGTACTTC,CASSSGLAGAGETQYF
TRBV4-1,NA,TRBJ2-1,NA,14,TGCGCCAGCAGCCCCGGAAGTCGGGGATACGAGCAGTTCTTC,CASSPGSRGYEQFF
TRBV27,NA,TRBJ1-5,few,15,TGTGCCAGCAGGCCTTTGGGGAATAGCAATCAGCCCCAGCATTTT,CASRPLGNSNQPQHF
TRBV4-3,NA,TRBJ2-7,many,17,TGCGCCAGCAGCCAAGGAACTATGCGGGACTTAGCCTACGAGCAGTACTTC,CASSQGTMRDLAYEQYF
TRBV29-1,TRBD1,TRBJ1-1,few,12,TGCAGCGTTGGGGACAGGAACACTGAAGCTTTCTTT,CSVGDRNTEAFF
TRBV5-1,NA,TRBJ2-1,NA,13,TGCGCCAGCAGCCGCGAGGCTTACAATGAGCAGTTCTTC,CASSREAYNEQFF
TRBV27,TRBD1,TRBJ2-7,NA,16,TGTGCCAGCAGTTTGTCGGGACAGCCCCTCTCCTACGAGCAGTACTTC,CASSLSGQPLSYEQYF
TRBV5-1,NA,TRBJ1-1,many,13,TGCGCCAGCAGCTTGATAGGGGACACTGAAGCTTTCTTT,CASSLIGDTEAFF
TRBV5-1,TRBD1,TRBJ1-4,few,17,TGCGCCAGCAGCCCCCACGGACAGGGAACGCCTAATGAAAAACTGTTTTTT,CASSPHGQGTPNEKLFF
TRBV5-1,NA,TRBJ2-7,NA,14,TGCGCCAGCAGCTTGGAATCGGGAACCTACGAGCAGTACTTC,CASSLESGTYEQYF
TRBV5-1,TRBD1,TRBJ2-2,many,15,TGCGCCAGCAGCCCAGGGGGCTGGGACACCGGGGAGCTGTTTTTT,CASSPGGWDTGELFF
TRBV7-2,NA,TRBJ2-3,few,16,TGTGCCAGCAGCTTAGGACCAGGCCTAAGAAGAGATACGCAGTATTTT,CASSLGPGLRRDTQYF
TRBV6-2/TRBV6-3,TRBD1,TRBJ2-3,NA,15,TGTGCCAGCACACTCGGGACAGGGGCTCCAGATACGCTGTATTTT,CASTLGTGAPDTLYF
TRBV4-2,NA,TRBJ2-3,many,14,TGTGCCAGCAGCCAAGATCGATTCCCAGATACGCAGTATTTT,CASSQDRFPDTQYF
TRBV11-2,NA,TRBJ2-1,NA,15,TGTGCCTGCAGCTTTCTTGGGGCTGGGGACAATGAGCAGTTCTTC,CACSFLGAGDNEQFF
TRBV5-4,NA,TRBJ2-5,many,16,TGTGCCAGCAGCTCATGGGGCAGGGGGGCGGGAGAGACCCAGTACTTC,CASSSWGRGAGETQYF
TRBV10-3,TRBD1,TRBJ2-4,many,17,TGTGCCATCAGTGACATATGGGACAGCATGGGGAAAAACATTCAGTACTTC,CAISDIWDSMGKNIQYF
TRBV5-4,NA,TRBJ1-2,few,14,TGTGCCAGCAGCTTGGCTACCGGAGACTATGGCTACACCTTC,CASSLATGDYGYTF
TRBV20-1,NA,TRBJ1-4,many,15,TGCAGTGCTAGAGATGATAAGACCATTAATGAAAAACTGTTTTTT,CSARDDKTINEKLFF